This T cell receptor beta chain appears in the sequencing data of a study of T cell responses to AZD1222 COVID-19 vaccine. Study-wide findings and caveats: Baseline seropositivity characterized only a handful of AZD1222 recipients. Along spike, vaccine-associated CD4 TCRs were found throughout, with dominance at 160-218 and 743-854. Donors were chiefly white British, with a greater number of females, and clonal diversity was perhaps underestimated. Nearly half of spike-specific TCRs reportedly target unmutated variant regions.

V was pared by 3 bases and J by 3 bases, with 14 bases between. The CDR3 has 15 residues. Germline V gene data show CDR1 as LGHDT and CDR2 as YNNKEL (reference sequence). TCRdb keeps only in-frame clones here, not all; method: immunoSEQ multiplex PCR. This table holds more than 95,000 clones, around nine tenths found once. As concerns this clone: The antigen remains undetermined.

Here the sequenced sample was peripheral blood, taken on day 0 of AZD1222 vaccination. The V call is TRBV3-1 (or the pseudogene TRBV3-2), the J call TRBJ2-5, with D hard to call. The receptor was derived from an adult in good health. CDR3 nucleotide sequence: TGTGCCAGCAGCCAGTCGGGTCGGGTAGAAGAGACCCAGTACTTC. It yields the protein CASSQSGRVEETQYF.